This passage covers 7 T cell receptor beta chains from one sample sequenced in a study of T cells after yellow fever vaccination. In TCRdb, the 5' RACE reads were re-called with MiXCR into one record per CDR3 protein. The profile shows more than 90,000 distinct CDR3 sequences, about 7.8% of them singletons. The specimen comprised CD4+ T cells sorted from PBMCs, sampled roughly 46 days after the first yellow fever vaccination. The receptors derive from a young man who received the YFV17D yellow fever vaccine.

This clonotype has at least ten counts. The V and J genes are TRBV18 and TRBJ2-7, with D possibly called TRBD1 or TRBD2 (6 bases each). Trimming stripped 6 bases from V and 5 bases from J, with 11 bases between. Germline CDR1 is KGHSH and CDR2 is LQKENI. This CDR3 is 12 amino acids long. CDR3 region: CASSRDIDEQYF. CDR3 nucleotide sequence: TGTGCCAGCTCGCGGGACATCGACGAGCAGTACTTC.

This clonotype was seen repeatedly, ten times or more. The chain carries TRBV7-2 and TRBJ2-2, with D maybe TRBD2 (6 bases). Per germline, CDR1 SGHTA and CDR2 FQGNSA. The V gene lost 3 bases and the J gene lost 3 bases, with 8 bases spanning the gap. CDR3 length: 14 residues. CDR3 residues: CASSFWGDTGELFF. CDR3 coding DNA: TGTGCCAGCAGCTTTTGGGGGGACACCGGGGAGCTGTTTTTT. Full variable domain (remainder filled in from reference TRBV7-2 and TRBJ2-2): GAGVSQSPSNKVTEKGKDVELRCDPISGHTALYWYRQSLGQGLEFLIYFQGNSAPDKSGLPSDRFSAERTGGSVSTLTIQRTQQEDSAVYLCASSFWGDTGELFFGEGSRLTVL.

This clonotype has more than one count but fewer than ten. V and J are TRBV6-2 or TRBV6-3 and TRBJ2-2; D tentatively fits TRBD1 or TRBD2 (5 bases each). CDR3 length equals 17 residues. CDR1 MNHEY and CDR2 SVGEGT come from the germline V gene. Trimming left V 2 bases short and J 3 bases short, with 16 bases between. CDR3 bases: TGTGCCAGCAGTTACAACTGGGACCGACCCGACACCGGGGAGCTGTTTTTT. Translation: CASSYNWDRPDTGELFF.

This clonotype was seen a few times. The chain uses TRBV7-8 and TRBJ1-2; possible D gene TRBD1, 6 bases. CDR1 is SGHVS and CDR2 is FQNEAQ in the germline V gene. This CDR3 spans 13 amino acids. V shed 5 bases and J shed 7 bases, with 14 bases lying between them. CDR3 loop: CASSRTAAGGYTF. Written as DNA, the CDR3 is TGTGCCAGCAGCCGGACAGCGGCGGGTGGCTACACCTTC. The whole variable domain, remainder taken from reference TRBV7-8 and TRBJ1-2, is GAGVSQSPRYKVAKRGQDVALRCDPISGHVSLFWYQQALGQGPEFLTYFQNEAQLDKSGLPSDRFFAERPEGSVSTLKIQRTQQEDSAVYLCASSRTAAGGYTFGSGTRLTVV.

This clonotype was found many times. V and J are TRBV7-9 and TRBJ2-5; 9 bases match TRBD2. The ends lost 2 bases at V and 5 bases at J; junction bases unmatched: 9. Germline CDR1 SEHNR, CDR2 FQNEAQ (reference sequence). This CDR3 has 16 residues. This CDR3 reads CASSLMPSGELETQYF. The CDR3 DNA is TGTGCCAGCAGCTTAATGCCTAGCGGGGAGCTGGAGACCCAGTACTTC.

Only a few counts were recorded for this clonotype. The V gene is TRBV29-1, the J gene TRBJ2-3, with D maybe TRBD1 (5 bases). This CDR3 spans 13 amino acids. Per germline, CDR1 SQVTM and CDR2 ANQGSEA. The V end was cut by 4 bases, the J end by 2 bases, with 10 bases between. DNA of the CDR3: TGCAGCGTTGGGGCAGGGAACACAGATACGCAGTATTTT. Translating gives CSVGAGNTDTQYF.

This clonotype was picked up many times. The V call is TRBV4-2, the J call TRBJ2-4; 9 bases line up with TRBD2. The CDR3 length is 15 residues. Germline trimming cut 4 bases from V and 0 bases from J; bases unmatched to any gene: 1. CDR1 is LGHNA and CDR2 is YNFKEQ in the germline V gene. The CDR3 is CASSLAGEAKNIQYF. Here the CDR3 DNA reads TGTGCCAGCAGCCTAGCGGGGGAAGCCAAAAACATTCAGTACTTC.